The 12 T cell receptor beta chains reported below all come from one sample, sequenced in a study of blood T cell repertoires in COVID-19. TCRdb's table, derived via immunoSEQ multiplex PCR, lists solely in-frame clones and lacks some. The sample yields fewer than 200,000 clones, around 90% seen once. The sequenced sample consisted of peripheral blood. Receptors were obtained from a man in his fifties or sixties with acute or convalescent COVID-19.

This CDR3 is CASSLDTGGGHGYTF. In DNA, the CDR3 is TGTGCCAGCAGCTTAGATACAGGGGGGGGGCATGGCTACACCTTC. This chain joins TRBV7-8 and TRBJ1-2, with TRBD1 matching over 8 bases. Germline assignment: CDR1 SGHVS and CDR2 FQNEAQ. CDR3 length: 15 amino acids. V was clipped by 1 base and J by 6 bases; unmatched bases: 7.

This clone was counted many times. This chain connects TRBV19 to TRBJ2-1; 9 nucleotides agree with TRBD1. J lost 4 bases, V lost 5 bases, and 6 bases had no gene match. CDR3 length equals 15 residues. Germline-derived CDR1 and CDR2 are LNHDA and SQIVND (reference sequence). The CDR3, as DNA: TGTGCCAGTAGTGATACAGGGGGCGGATACAATGAGCAGTTCTTC. It specifies CASSDTGGGYNEQFF.

The chain uses TRBV14 and TRBJ1-1; TRBD1 matches at 7 bases. Germline V gives CDR1 SGHDN, CDR2 FVKESK. The CDR3 is 13 amino acids. Trimming took 8 bases from V and 4 from J; bases not matched to a gene: 7. CDR3 in amino acids: CASGQAPGTEAFF. CDR3 nucleotides: TGTGCCAGCGGACAGGCGCCGGGCACTGAAGCTTTCTTT.

The sample holds one count of this clone. The CDR3 region is CASSEMGGGTEAFF. The CDR3, as DNA: TGTGCCAGCAGTGAAATGGGAGGAGGCACTGAAGCTTTCTTT. The V and J genes are TRBV6-1 and TRBJ1-1; D is ambiguous. Germline assignment: CDR1 MNHNS and CDR2 SASEGT. This CDR3 contains 14 residues. V lost 2 bases and J 4 bases, leaving 11 bases between the germline ends.

This chain joins TRBV10-3 and TRBJ1-1; unclear D gene. Between the trimmed V and J ends, which lost 2 bases and 1 base, there was a span of 5 bases. Germline CDR1 is ENHRY and CDR2 is SYGVKD. This CDR3 region has 13 residues. CDR3 nucleotides: TGTGCCATCAGTGAGGAGAGGAACACTGAAGCTTTCTTT. Translating it yields CAISEERNTEAFF.

The chain recombines TRBV19 with TRBJ2-1; 9 bases align to TRBD2. Germline loops: CDR1 LNHDA, CDR2 SQIVND (reference sequence). The J segment lost 5 bases and the V segment lost 6 bases, leaving 11 bases of the junction unmatched. The CDR3 extends over 16 amino acids. The CDR3 DNA reads TGTGCCAGTAGCCGTAATAGCGGGAGAGGGAACAATGAGCAGTTCTTC. Its protein is CASSRNSGRGNNEQFF.

This chain uses TRBV7-9 with TRBJ2-5, with a weak D call TRBD1 (7 bases). Germline V gene lookup returns CDR1 SEHNR and CDR2 FQNEAQ (reference sequence). The CDR3 sequence is 16 residues long. The germline V and J ends were trimmed by 3 bases and 5 bases, with 19 bases remaining between them. The CDR3 nucleotides read TGTGCCAGCAGCTTTAGGGGGCTGGGGGGCTCGGAGACCCAGTACTTC. It is translated as CASSFRGLGGSETQYF.

This chain uses TRBV3-1 (or the pseudogene TRBV3-2) with TRBJ2-7; 8 bases are a match to TRBD2. Trimming cost V 0 bases and J 1 base; bases outside gene matches: 11. The CDR3 length is 18 residues. Germline assignment: CDR1 LGHDT and CDR2 YNNKEL (reference sequence). The CDR3 loop reads CASSQEQIGIAGSYEQYF. The CDR3 bases are TGTGCCAGCAGCCAAGAGCAGATAGGAATAGCGGGATCCTACGAGCAGTACTTC.

The chain joins TRBV6-5 to TRBJ1-3; 8 bases map to TRBD1. The CDR3 has 14 residues. Trimming took 11 bases from V and 4 from J; bases not matched to a gene: 10. Germline CDR1 and CDR2: MNHEY and SVGAGI. CDR3 sequence: CASSPGTGGNTIYF. As DNA, the CDR3 is TGTGCCTCCTCCCCCGGGACAGGCGGAAACACCATATATTTT.

The rearrangement links TRBV5-1 to TRBJ1-2, with 9 bases aligning to TRBD1. Germline assignment: CDR1 SGHRS and CDR2 YFSETQ. The CDR3 runs 13 residues. Germline trimming cut 4 bases from V and 8 bases from J; bases unmatched to any gene: 6. CDR3 amino acids: CASSAQGARGYTF. The CDR3 DNA reads as TGCGCCAGCAGCGCACAGGGGGCTCGGGGCTACACCTTC.

The sample holds one count of this clone. The chain recombines TRBV19 with TRBJ1-5, with TRBD1 identical over 10 bases. The junction had 10 bases not matched to a gene; V was cut back by 5 bases and J by 0 bases. The CDR3 contains 18 residues. Germline CDR1 is LNHDA and CDR2 is SQIVND (reference sequence). Here the CDR3 reads CASSLRTGGVYSNQPQHF. CDR3 coding DNA: TGTGCCAGTAGTTTACGGACAGGGGGAGTATATAGCAATCAGCCCCAGCATTTT. Complete variable domain (other parts from reference TRBV19 and TRBJ1-5): DGGITQSPKYLFRKEGQNVTLSCEQNLNHDAMYWYRQDPGQGLRLIYYSQIVNDFQKGDIAEGYSVSREKKESFPLTVTSAQKNPTAFYLCASSLRTGGVYSNQPQHFGDGTRLSIL.

CDR3 amino acids: CATSIWGTGNTIYF. DNA for the CDR3: TGTGCCACCAGCATTTGGGGCACTGGAAACACCATATATTTT. The V call is TRBV15, the J call TRBJ1-3; D may be TRBD1 (5 bases). Looked up from germline, CDR1 is LNHNV and CDR2 is YYDKDF (reference sequence). This CDR3 contains 14 residues. The ends were cut back, 4 bases at V and 2 bases at J, with 9 bases in the middle.